The subject of this entry is one TCR beta chain. Its matching antigen is unknown. The V end lost 3 bases, the J end lost 4 bases, and 12 bases lay between the germline ends. CDR3 length: 14 residues. In germline, CDR1 is SGHTA, CDR2 FQGNSA. This sample is drawn from a study of T cell responses to AZD1222 COVID-19 vaccine. The study's findings and limits: Baseline seropositivity characterized only a handful of AZD1222 recipients. Sampling that yielded the repertoires occurred only after the peak T cell response.

Assay: immunoSEQ multiplex PCR; the TCRdb copy retains only in-frame clones and omits some. The data contain tens of thousands of clones, under 95% of them singletons. Source: peripheral blood, taken on day 0 of AZD1222 vaccination. The receptor's source is an adult in good health. The chain is built from TRBV7-2 and TRBJ2-5; D possibly corresponds to TRBD1 (6 bases). The CDR3 region has the DNA TGTGCCAGCAGCTTTTACAGGGAAGGAGAGACCCAGTACTTC. Amino acids: CASSFYREGETQYF.